Presented here are 10 T cell receptor beta chains from one specimen sequenced in a study of OX40 agonist ivuxolimab in advanced cancers. The data were produced by immunoSEQ multiplex PCR, yet TCRdb's version contains in-frame clones alone and is incomplete. The sample lists approximately 70,000 clones, less than 95% occurring once. Sequenced here: CD4+ or CD8+ T cells sorted from blood, sampled in a trial of the OX40 agonist ivuxolimab. These receptors were obtained from an adult with an advanced solid tumor such as melanoma, head and neck, liver or kidney cancer.

This clone was observed a handful of times. The chain has TRBV14 and TRBJ2-7; 7 bases are a match to TRBD1. CDR3 length: 15 amino acids. The germline gives CDR1 SGHDN, CDR2 FVKESK. V lost 3 bases and J lost 3; bases outside the gene matches: 8. The CDR3 region is CASSHRGTAIYEQYF. The CDR3, as DNA: TGTGCCAGCAGCCATAGGGGGACAGCGATCTACGAGCAGTACTTC.

The chain recombines TRBV5-1 with TRBJ2-5; 10 nucleotides align to TRBD1. Per the germline V gene, CDR1 is SGHRS and CDR2 is YFSETQ. The CDR3 spans 16 residues. The trim removed 3 bases at V and 1 base at J, leaving 6 bases unmatched. The CDR3 DNA reads TGCGCCAGCAGCTCCGCCGGGACAGGGGCCCAAGAGACCCAGTACTTC. Translation gives CASSSAGTGAQETQYF.

This clone was observed a few times. The chain has TRBV14 and TRBJ2-2; a weak D match, TRBD2 (5 bases). V lost 1 base and J 9 bases, leaving 12 bases between the germline ends. The CDR3 spans 14 residues. In germline, CDR1 is SGHDN, CDR2 FVKESK. CDR3 in DNA: TGTGCCAGCAGCCAAGGGAGGCGGGCTTGGGAGCTGTTTTTT. Amino acids: CASSQGRRAWELFF. The entire variable domain, with the rest obtained from reference TRBV14 and TRBJ2-2, is as follows: EAGVTQFPSHSVIEKGQTVTLRCDPISGHDNLYWYRRVMGKEIKFLLHFVKESKQDESGMPNNRFLAERTGGTYSTLKVQPAELEDSGVYFCASSQGRRAWELFFGEGSRLTVL.

This chain connects TRBV4-1 to TRBJ1-2; 8 bases agree with TRBD1. Germline-derived CDR1 and CDR2 are MGHRA and YSYEKL. V trimming: 0 bases; J trimming: 8 bases; junction bases outside the gene matches: 8. The CDR3 extends over 15 amino acids. The CDR3 sequence is CASSQDTDRVGGYTF. In DNA, the CDR3 is TGCGCCAGCAGCCAAGATACGGACAGGGTAGGGGGCTACACCTTC.

The rearrangement joins TRBV6-5 to TRBJ1-2; D is undetermined. Germline values: CDR1 MNHEY, CDR2 SVGAGI. V was pared by 0 bases and J by 3 bases, with 8 bases between. This CDR3 spans 14 amino acids. DNA for the CDR3: TGTGCCAGCAGTTACTCCATCCCGGACTATGGCTACACCTTC. Translated: CASSYSIPDYGYTF.

V is TRBV5-4 and J is TRBJ2-5, with D perhaps assigned TRBD1 or TRBD2 (5 bases each). Germline loops: CDR1 SGHNT, CDR2 YYREEE (reference sequence). The CDR3 loop spans 14 amino acids. With 3 bases removed from V and 1 base from J, the gap between germline ends came to 10 bases. DNA for the CDR3: TGTGCCAGCAGCTCGAGAGGGGTCCAAGAGACCCAGTACTTC. Residues: CASSSRGVQETQYF. The entire variable domain, with the rest obtained from reference TRBV5-4 and TRBJ2-5, is as follows: ETGVTQSPTHLIKTRGQQVTLRCSSQSGHNTVSWYQQALGQGPQFIFQYYREEENGRGNFPPRFSGLQFPNYSSELNVNALELDDSALYLCASSSRGVQETQYFGPGTRLLVL.

The rearrangement uses TRBV7-3 and TRBJ2-2; D may be TRBD1 or TRBD2 (5 bases each). With 4 bases removed from V and 4 bases from J, the gap between germline ends came to 10 bases. This CDR3 contains 14 residues. In germline, CDR1 is SGHTA, CDR2 FQGTGA. The CDR3 nucleotides are TGTGCCAGCAGCTCCCCCGGGACCACCGGGGAGCTGTTTTTT. Residues: CASSSPGTTGELFF.

The chain employs TRBV27 and TRBJ1-2, with a weak D call TRBD1 (6 bases). Germline CDR1 reads MNHEY; CDR2 reads SMNVEV (reference sequence). There are 12 residues in the CDR3. V shed 3 bases and J shed 8 bases, with 10 bases lying between them. CDR3 nucleotides: TGTGCCAGCAGTTTGAGGGGGGGAGGCTACACCTTC. It encodes CASSLRGGGYTF.

This clone appeared a single time. The chain joins TRBV5-4 to TRBJ1-2, with TRBD1 identical over 7 bases. The CDR3 sequence is 13 residues long. J lost 6 bases, V lost 5 bases, and 7 bases had no gene match. Per the germline V gene, CDR1 is SGHNT and CDR2 is YYREEE (reference sequence). This CDR3 is CASSPGTDNGYTF. The CDR3 coding sequence is TGTGCCAGCAGTCCCGGGACAGATAATGGCTACACCTTC.

The V and J genes are TRBV27 and TRBJ1-2; no clear D. V was trimmed by 6 bases and J by 0 bases, leaving 8 bases between them. The V gene's germline CDR1 is MNHEY and CDR2 SMNVEV (reference sequence). This CDR3 spans 13 amino acids. CDR3 sequence: CASRRTANYGYTF. The CDR3 nucleotides are TGTGCCAGCAGACGCACAGCTAACTATGGCTACACCTTC.